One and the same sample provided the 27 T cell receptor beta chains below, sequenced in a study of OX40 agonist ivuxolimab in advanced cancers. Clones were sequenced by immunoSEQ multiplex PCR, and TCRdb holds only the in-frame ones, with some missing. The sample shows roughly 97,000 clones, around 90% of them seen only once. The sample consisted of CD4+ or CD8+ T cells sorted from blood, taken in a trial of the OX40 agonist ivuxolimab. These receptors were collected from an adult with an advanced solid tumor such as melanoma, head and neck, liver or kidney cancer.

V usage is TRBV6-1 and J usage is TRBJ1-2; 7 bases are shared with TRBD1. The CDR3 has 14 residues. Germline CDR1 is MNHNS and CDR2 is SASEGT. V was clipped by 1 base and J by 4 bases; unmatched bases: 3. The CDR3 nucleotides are TGTGCCAGCAGTGAAGAGGCAGGGGGCTATGGCTACACCTTC. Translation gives CASSEEAGGYGYTF.

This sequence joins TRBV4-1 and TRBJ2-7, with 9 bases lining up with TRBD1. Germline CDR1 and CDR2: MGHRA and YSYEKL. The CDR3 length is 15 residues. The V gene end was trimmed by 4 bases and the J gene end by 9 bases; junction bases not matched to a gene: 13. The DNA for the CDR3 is TGCGCCAGCAGCCGTAACACCCGGGACAGGGACGGGCAGTACTTC. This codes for CASSRNTRDRDGQYF.

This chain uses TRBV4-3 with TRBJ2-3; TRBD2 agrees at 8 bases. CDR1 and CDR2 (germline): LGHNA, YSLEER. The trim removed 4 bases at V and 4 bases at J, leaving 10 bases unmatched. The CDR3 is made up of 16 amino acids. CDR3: CASSLFIGGAADTQYF. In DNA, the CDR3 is TGCGCCAGCAGCCTGTTCATCGGGGGGGCAGCAGATACGCAGTATTTT.

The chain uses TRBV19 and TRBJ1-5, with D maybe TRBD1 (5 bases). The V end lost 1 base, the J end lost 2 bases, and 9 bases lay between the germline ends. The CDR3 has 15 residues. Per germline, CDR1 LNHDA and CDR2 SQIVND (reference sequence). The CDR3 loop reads CASSIAGGGNQPQHF. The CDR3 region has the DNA TGTGCCAGTAGTATAGCGGGGGGAGGCAATCAGCCCCAGCATTTT.

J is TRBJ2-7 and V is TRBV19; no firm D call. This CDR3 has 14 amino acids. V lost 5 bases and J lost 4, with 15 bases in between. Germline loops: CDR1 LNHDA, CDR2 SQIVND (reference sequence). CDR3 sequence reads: CASSPTGGTYEQYF. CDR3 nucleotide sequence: TGTGCCAGTAGTCCCACCGGTGGCACTTACGAGCAGTACTTC.

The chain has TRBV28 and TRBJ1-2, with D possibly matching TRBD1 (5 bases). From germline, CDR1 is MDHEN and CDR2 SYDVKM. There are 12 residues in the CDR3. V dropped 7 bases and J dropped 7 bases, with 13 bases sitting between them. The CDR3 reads CASTDTRAGYTF. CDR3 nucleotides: TGTGCCAGCACTGATACCAGGGCTGGCTACACCTTC.

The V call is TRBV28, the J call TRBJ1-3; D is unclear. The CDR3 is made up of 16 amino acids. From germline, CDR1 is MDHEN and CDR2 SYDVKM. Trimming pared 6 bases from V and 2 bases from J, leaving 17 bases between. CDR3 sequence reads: CASSTRREGAGNTIYF. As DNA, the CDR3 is TGTGCCAGCAGCACTAGGAGGGAGGGAGCTGGAAACACCATATATTTT.

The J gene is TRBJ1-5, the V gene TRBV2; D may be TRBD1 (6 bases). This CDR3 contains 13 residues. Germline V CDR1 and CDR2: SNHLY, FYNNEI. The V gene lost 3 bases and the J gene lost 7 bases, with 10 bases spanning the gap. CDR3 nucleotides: TGTGCCAGCAGTGAGGGGGCTGAGCAGCCCCAGCATTTT. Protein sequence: CASSEGAEQPQHF.

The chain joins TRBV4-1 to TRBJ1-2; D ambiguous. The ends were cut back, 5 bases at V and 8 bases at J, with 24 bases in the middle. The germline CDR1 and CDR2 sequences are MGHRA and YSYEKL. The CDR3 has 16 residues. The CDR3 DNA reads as TGCGCCAGCAGCTCAAGATTAGGACTGCCCTATAGAGGCTACACCTTC. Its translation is CASSSRLGLPYRGYTF.

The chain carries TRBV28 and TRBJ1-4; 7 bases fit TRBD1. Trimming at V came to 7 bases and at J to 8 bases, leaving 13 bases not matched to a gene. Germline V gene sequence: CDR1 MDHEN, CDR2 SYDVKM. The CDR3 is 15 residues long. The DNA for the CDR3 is TGTGCCAGCATTCCCGCCGGACAGGCTCTGGAAAAACTGTTTTTT. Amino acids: CASIPAGQALEKLFF.

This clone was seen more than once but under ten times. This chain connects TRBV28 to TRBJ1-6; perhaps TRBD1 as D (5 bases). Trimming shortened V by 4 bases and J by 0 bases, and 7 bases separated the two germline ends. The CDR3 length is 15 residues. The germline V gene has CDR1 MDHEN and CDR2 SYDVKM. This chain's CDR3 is CASSSGSSYNSPLHF. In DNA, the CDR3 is TGTGCCAGCAGTTCAGGGAGCTCCTATAATTCACCCCTCCACTTT.

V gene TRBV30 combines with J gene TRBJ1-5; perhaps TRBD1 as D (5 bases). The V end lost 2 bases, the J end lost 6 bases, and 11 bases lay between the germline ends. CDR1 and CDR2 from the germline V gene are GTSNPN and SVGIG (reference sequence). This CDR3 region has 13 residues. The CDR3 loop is CAWSRSGFQPQHF. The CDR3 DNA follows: TGTGCCTGGAGTAGATCAGGGTTTCAGCCCCAGCATTTT.

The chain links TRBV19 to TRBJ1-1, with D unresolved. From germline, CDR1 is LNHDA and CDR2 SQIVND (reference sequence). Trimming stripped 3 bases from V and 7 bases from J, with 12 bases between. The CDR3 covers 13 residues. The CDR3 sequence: CASSIPPGIEAFF. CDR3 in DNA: TGTGCCAGTAGTATCCCCCCGGGGATTGAAGCTTTCTTT. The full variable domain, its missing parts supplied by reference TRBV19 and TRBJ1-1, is DGGITQSPKYLFRKEGQNVTLSCEQNLNHDAMYWYRQDPGQGLRLIYYSQIVNDFQKGDIAEGYSVSREKKESFPLTVTSAQKNPTAFYLCASSIPPGIEAFFGQGTRLTVV.

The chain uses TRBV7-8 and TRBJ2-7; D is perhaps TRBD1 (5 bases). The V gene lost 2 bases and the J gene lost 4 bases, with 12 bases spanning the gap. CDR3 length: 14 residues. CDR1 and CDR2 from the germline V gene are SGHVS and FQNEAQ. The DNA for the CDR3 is TGTGCCAGCAGCTTACAGGGTGGGTGGTACGAGCAGTACTTC. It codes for CASSLQGGWYEQYF.

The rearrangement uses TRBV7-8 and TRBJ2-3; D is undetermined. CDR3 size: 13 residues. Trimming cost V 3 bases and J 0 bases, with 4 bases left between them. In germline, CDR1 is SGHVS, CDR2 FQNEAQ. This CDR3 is CASSFQSTDTQYF. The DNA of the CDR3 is TGTGCCAGCAGCTTCCAAAGCACAGATACGCAGTATTTT. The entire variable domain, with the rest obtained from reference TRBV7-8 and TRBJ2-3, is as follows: GAGVSQSPRYKVAKRGQDVALRCDPISGHVSLFWYQQALGQGPEFLTYFQNEAQLDKSGLPSDRFFAERPEGSVSTLKIQRTQQEDSAVYLCASSFQSTDTQYFGPGTRLTVL.

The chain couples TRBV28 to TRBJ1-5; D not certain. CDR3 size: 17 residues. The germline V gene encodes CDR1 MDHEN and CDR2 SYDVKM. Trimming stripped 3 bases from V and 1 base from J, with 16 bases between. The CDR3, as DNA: TGTGCCAGCAGTTTGGGTTTTTTCTCCGGGAGCAATCAGCCCCAGCATTTT. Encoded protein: CASSLGFFSGSNQPQHF.

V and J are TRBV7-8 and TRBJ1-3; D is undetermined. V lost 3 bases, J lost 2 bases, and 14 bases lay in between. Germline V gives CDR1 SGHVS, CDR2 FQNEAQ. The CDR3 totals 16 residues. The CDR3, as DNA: TGTGCCAGCAGCTTGGACGCCCCGAGGGCTGGAAACACCATATATTTT. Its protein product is CASSLDAPRAGNTIYF.

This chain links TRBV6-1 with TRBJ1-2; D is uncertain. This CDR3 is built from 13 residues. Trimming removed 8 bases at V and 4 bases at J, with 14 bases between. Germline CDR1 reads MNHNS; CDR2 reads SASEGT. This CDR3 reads CASVAGDGYGYTF. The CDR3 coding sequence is TGTGCCAGCGTTGCTGGGGATGGCTATGGCTACACCTTC.

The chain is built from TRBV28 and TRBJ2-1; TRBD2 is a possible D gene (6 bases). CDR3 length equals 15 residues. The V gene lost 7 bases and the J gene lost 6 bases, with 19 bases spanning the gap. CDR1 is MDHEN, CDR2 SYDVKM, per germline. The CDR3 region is CASNTPHGGANEQFF. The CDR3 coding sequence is TGTGCCAGCAACACCCCCCATGGCGGGGCCAATGAGCAGTTCTTC.

CDR3 in DNA: TGTGCCAGCAGTGTCCACAGGGGTGGGGGAAACACCATATATTTT. This translates into CASSVHRGGGNTIYF. This chain joins TRBV6-1 and TRBJ1-3; the match to TRBD1 covers 7 bases. The CDR3 runs to 15 residues. Trimming cost V 4 bases and J 4 bases; bases outside gene matches: 7. Per the germline V gene, CDR1 is MNHNS and CDR2 is SASEGT.

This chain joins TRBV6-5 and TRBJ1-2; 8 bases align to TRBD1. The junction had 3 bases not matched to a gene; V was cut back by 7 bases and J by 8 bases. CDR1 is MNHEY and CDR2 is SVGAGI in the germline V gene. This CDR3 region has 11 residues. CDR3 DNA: TGTGCCAGCACCGGACAGGGCGGCTACACCTTC. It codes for CASTGQGGYTF.

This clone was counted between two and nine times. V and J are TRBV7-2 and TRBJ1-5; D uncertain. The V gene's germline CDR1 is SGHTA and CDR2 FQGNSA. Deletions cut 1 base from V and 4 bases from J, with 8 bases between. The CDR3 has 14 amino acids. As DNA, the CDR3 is TGTGCCAGCAGCTTAGGGTTGTGGAATCAGCCCCAGCATTTT. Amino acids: CASSLGLWNQPQHF.

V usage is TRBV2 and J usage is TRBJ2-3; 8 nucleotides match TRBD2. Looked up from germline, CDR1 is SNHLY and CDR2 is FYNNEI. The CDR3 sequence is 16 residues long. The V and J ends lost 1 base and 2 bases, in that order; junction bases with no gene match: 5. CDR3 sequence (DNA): TGTGCCAGCAGTGAAGGGGCTAGCGGGTACACAGATACGCAGTATTTT. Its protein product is CASSEGASGYTDTQYF.

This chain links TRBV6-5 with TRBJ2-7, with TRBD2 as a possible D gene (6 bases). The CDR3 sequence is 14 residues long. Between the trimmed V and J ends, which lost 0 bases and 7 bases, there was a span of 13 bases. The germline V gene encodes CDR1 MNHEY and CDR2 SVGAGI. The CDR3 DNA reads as TGTGCCAGCAGTTACTCTTCCGGGGGTAAAGAGCAGTACTTC. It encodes CASSYSSGGKEQYF.

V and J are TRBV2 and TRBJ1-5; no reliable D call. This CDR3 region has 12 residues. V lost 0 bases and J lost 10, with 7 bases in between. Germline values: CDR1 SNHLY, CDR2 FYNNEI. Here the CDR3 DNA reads TGTGCCAGCAGTGAAGCGTCCCTCCCCCAGCATTTT. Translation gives CASSEASLPQHF.

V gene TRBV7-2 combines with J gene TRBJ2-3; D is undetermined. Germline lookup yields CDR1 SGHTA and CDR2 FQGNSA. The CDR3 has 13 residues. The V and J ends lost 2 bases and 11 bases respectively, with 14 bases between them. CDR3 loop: CASSLSMAKVQYF. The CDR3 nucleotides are TGTGCCAGCAGCTTAAGTATGGCCAAGGTGCAGTATTTT.

The CDR3 sequence is CASSYGQGEAFF. Here the CDR3 DNA reads TGTGCCAGCAGTTACGGACAGGGTGAAGCTTTCTTT. V gene TRBV6-5 combines with J gene TRBJ1-1; 8 nucleotides line up with TRBD1. This CDR3 contains 12 residues. The germline CDR1 and CDR2 sequences are MNHEY and SVGAGI. J was trimmed by 7 bases and V by 2 bases; bases with no gene match: 0.